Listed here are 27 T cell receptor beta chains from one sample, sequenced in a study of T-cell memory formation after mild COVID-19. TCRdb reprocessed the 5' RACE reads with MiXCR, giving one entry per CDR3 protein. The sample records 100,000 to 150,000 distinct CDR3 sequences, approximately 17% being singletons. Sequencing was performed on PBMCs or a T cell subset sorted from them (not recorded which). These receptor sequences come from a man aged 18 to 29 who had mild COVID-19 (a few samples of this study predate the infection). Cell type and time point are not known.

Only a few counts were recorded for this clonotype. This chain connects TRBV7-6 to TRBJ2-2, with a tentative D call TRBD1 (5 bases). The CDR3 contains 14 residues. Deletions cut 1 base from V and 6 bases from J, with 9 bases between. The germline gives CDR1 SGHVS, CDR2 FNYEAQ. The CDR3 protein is CASSLGVQAGELFF. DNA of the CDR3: TGTGCCAGCAGCTTAGGGGTACAGGCCGGGGAGCTGTTTTTT.

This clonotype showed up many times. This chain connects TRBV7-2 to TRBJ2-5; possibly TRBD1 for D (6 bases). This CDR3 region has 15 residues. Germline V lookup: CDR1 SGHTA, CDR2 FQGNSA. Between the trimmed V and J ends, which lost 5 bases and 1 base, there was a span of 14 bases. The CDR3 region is CASSPRVGGQETQYF. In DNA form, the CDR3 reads TGTGCCAGCAGCCCCCGTGTAGGGGGCCAAGAGACCCAGTACTTC.

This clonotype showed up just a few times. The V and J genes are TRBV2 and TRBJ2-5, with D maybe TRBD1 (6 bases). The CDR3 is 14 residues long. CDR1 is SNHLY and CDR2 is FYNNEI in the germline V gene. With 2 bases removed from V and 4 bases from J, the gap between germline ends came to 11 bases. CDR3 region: CASSETGLGETQYF. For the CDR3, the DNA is TGTGCCAGCAGTGAAACAGGGTTGGGAGAGACCCAGTACTTC.

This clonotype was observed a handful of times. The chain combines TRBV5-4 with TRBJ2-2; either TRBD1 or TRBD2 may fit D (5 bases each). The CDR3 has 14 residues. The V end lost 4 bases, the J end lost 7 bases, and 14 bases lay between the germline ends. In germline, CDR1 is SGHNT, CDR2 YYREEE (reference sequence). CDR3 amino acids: CASSPARGDGELFF. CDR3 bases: TGTGCCAGCAGCCCCGCTAGGGGAGACGGGGAGCTGTTTTTT.

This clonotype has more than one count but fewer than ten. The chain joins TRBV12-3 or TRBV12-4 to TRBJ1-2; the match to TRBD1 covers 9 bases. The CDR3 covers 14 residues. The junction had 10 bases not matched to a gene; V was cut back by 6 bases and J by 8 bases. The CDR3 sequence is CASSPEQGARGYTF. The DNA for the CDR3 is TGTGCCAGCAGCCCCGAACAGGGGGCACGGGGCTACACCTTC.

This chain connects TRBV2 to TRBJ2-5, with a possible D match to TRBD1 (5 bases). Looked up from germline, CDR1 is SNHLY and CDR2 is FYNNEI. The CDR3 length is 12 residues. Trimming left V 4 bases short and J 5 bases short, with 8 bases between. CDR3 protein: CASSAGSETQYF. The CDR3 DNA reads TGTGCCAGCAGTGCAGGGTCCGAGACCCAGTACTTC.

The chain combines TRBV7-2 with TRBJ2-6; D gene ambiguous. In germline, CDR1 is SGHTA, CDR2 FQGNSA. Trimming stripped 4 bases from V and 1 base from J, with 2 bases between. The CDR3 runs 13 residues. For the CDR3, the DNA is TGTGCCAGCAGCTGGTCTGGGGCCAACGTCCTGACTTTC. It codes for CASSWSGANVLTF. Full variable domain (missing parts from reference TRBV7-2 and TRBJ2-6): GAGVSQSPSNKVTEKGKDVELRCDPISGHTALYWYRQSLGQGLEFLIYFQGNSAPDKSGLPSDRFSAERTGGSVSTLTIQRTQQEDSAVYLCASSWSGANVLTFGAGSRLTVL.

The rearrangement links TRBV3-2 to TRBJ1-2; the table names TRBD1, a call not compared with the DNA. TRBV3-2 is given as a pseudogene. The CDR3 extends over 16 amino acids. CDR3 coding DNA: TGTGCCAGCAGCCAAGTTTCCTTTATGGGCGACTATGGCTACACCTTC. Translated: CASSQVSFMGDYGYTF.

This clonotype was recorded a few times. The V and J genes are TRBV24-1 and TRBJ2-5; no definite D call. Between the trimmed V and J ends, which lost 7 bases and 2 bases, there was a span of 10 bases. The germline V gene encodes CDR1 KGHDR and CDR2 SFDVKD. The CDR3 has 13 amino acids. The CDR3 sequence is CATSQVGQETQYF. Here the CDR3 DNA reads TGTGCCACCAGCCAGGTCGGGCAAGAGACCCAGTACTTC.

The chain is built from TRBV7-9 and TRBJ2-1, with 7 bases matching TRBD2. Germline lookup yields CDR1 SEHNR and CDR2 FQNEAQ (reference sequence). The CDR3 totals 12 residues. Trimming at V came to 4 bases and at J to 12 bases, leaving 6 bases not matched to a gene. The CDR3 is CASSSPGRGQFF. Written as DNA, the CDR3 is TGTGCCAGCAGCTCACCGGGGAGGGGGCAGTTCTTC.

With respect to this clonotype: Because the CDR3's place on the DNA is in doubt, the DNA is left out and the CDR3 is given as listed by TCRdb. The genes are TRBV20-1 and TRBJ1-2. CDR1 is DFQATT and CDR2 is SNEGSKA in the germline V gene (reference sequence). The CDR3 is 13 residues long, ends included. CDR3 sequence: CSSPRDFGAGYTF.

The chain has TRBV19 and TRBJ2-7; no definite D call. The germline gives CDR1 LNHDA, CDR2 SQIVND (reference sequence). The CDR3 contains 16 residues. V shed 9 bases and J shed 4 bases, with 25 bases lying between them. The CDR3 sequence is CARETNSCEGFYEQYF. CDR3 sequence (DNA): TGTGCCAGGGAAACCAACAGTTGTGAAGGGTTTTACGAGCAGTACTTC.

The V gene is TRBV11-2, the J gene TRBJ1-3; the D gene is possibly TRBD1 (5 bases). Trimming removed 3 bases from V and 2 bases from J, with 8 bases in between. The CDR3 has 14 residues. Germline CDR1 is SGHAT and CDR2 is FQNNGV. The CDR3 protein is CASSLGPTGNTIYF. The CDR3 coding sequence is TGTGCCAGCAGCTTGGGACCGACTGGAAACACCATATATTTT.

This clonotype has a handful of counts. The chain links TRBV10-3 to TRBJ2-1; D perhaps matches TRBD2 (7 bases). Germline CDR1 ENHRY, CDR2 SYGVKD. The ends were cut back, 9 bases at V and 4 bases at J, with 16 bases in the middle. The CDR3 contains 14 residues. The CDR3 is CAIEKGGAYNEQFF. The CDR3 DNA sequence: TGTGCCATAGAAAAAGGGGGGGCTTACAATGAGCAGTTCTTC.

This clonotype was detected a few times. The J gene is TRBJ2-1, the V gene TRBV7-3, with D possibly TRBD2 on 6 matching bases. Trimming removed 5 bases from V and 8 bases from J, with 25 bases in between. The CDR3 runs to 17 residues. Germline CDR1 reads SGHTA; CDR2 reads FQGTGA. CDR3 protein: CASSPGRPAGGKDEQFF. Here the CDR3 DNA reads TGTGCCAGCAGCCCCGGGCGGCCTGCCGGGGGTAAAGATGAGCAGTTCTTC.

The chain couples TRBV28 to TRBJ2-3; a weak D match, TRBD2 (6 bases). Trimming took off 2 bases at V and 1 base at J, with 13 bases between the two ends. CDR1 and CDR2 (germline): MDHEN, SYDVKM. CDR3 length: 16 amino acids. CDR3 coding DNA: TGTGCCAGCAGTTTAGGAGGGCGGGGCCGCACAGATACGCAGTATTTT. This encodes CASSLGGRGRTDTQYF.

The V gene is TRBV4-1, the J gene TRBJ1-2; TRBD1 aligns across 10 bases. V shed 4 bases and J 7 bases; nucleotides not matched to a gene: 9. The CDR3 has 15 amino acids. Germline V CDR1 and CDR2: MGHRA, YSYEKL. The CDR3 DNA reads TGCGCCAGCAGCCTGGGGACAGGGGAGTGGGGTGGCTACACCTTC. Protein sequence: CASSLGTGEWGGYTF.

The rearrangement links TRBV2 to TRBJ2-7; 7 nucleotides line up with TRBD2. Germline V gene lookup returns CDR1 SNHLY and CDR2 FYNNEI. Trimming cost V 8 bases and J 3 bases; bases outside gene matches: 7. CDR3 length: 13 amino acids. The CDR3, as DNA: TGTGCCAGCCTGTTGGCTAGCGGCTACGAGCAGTACTTC. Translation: CASLLASGYEQYF.

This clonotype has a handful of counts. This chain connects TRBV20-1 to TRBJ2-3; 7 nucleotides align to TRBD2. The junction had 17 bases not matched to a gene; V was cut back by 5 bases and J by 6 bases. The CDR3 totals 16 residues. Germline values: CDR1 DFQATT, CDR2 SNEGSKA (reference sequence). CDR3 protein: CSAPDPKAGLADTQYF. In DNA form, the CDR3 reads TGCAGTGCTCCGGATCCGAAAGCGGGGCTTGCGGATACGCAGTATTTT.

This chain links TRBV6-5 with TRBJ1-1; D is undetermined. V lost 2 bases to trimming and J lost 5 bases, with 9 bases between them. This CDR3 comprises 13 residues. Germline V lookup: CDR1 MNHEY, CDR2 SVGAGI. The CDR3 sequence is CASSYTLVTEAFF. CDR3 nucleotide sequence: TGTGCCAGCAGTTACACTCTAGTGACTGAAGCTTTCTTT.

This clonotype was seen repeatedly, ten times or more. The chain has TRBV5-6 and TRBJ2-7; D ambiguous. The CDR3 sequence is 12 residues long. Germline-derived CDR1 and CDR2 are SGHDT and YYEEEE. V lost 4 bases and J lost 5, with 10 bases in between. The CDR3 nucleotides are TGTGCCAGCAGCCCCGGTCAGGACGAGCAGTACTTC. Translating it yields CASSPGQDEQYF.

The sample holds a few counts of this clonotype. CDR3 protein: CSASAELWRTDTQYF. The CDR3 nucleotides read TGCAGTGCTTCTGCGGAGTTATGGCGCACAGATACGCAGTATTTT. The chain uses TRBV20-1 and TRBJ2-3; no firm D call. Germline CDR1 reads DFQATT; CDR2 reads SNEGSKA (reference sequence). The CDR3 totals 15 residues. The V end was cut by 5 bases, the J end by 1 base, with 16 bases between.

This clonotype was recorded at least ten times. The CDR3 sequence: CASSSLGGTTEAFF. CDR3 nucleotides: TGCGCCAGCAGCTCTCTGGGGGGCACCACTGAAGCTTTCTTT. The rearrangement links TRBV4-3 to TRBJ1-1, with D tentatively TRBD1 (6 bases). Trimming left V 5 bases short and J 4 bases short, with 14 bases between. The CDR3 has 14 residues. Germline V lookup: CDR1 LGHNA, CDR2 YSLEER.

The CDR3 bases are TGTGCCAGCAGCTCCGGGACTGGGACCCAAGAGACCCAGTACTTC. This codes for CASSSGTGTQETQYF. The V call is TRBV7-8, the J call TRBJ2-5, with D maybe TRBD2 (6 bases). Trimming took off 4 bases at V and 1 base at J, with 13 bases between the two ends. From germline, CDR1 is SGHVS and CDR2 FQNEAQ. The CDR3 sequence is 15 residues long.

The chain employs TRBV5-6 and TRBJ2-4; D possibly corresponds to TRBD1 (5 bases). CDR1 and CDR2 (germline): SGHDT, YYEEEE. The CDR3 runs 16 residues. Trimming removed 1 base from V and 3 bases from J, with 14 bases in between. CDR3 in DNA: TGTGCCAGCAGCTTGAGGGCAGGGATTGTCAAAAACATTCAGTACTTC. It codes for CASSLRAGIVKNIQYF.

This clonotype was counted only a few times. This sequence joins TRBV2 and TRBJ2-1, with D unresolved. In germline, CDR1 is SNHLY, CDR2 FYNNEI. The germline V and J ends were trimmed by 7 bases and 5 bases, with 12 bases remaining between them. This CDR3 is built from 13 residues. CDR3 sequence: CASTTASDNEQFF. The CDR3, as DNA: TGTGCCAGCACCACCGCCTCGGACAATGAGCAGTTCTTC. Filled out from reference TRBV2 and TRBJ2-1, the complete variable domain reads EPEVTQTPSHQVTQMGQEVILRCVPISNHLYFYWYRQILGQKVEFLVSFYNNEISEKSEIFDDQFSVERPDGSNFTLKIRSTKLEDSAMYFCASTTASDNEQFFGPGTRLTVL.

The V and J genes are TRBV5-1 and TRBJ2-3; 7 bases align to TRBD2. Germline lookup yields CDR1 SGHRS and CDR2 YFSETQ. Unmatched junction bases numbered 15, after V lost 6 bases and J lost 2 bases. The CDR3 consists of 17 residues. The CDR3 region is CASTWPVRAGDTDTQYF. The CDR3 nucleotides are TGCGCCAGCACCTGGCCGGTCAGGGCGGGGGACACAGATACGCAGTATTTT.